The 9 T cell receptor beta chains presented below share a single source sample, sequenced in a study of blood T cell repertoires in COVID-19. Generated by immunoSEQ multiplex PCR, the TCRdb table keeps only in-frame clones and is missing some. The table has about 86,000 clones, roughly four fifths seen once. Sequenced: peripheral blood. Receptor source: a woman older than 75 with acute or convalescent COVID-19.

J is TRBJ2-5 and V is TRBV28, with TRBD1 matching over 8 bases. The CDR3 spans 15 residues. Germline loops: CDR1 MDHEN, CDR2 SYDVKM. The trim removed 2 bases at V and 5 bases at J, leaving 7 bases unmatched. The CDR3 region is CASSLGQGAGETQYF. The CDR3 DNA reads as TGTGCCAGCAGTTTAGGGCAGGGGGCCGGTGAGACCCAGTACTTC.

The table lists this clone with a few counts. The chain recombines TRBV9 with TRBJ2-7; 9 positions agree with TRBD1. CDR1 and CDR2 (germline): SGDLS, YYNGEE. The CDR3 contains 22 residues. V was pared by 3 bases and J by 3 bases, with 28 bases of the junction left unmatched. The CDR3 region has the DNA TGTGCCAGCAGCGAAGGGGCCGATAACCACGGGACAGGGATGTTCTTGCACTACGAGCAGTACTTC. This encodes CASSEGADNHGTGMFLHYEQYF.

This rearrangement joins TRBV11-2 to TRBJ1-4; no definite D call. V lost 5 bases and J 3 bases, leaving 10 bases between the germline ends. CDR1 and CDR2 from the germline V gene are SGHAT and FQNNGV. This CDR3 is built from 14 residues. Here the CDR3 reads CASSLAVPNEKLFF. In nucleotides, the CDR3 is TGTGCCAGCAGCCTCGCAGTCCCTAATGAAAAACTGTTTTTT. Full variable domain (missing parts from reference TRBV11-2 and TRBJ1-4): EAGVAQSPRYKIIEKRQSVAFWCNPISGHATLYWYQQILGQGPKLLIQFQNNGVVDDSQLPKDRFSAERLKGVDSTLKIQPAKLEDSAVYLCASSLAVPNEKLFFGSGTQLSVL.

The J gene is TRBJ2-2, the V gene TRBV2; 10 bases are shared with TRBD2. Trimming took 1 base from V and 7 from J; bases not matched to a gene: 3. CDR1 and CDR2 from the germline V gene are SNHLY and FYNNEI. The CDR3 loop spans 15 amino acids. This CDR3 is CASSEEGLASGELFF. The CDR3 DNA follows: TGTGCCAGCAGTGAAGAGGGACTAGCGAGCGGGGAGCTGTTTTTT.

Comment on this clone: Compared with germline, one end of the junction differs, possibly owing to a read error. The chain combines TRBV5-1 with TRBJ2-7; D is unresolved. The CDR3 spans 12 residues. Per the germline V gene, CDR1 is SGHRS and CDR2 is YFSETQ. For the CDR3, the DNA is TGCGCCAGCCGCTCCCCACCCAGCATACTAAACTTC. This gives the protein CASRSPPSILNF. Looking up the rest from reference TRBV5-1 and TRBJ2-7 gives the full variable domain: KAGVTQTPRYLIKTRGQQVTLSCSPISGHRSVSWYQQTPGQGLQFLFEYFSETQRNKGNFPGRFSGRQFSNSRSEMNVSTLELGDSALYLCASRSPPSILNFGPGTRLTVT.

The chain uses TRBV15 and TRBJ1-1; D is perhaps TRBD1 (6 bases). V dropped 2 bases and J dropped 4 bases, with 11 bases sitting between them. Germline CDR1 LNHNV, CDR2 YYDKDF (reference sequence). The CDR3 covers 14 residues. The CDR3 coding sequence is TGTGCCACCAGCAGACAGGGGATAATCACTGAAGCTTTCTTT. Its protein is CATSRQGIITEAFF.

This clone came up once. CDR3: CASSYSMTGQETQYF. In nucleotides, the CDR3 is TGTGCCAGCAGTTACTCGATGACAGGGCAAGAGACCCAGTACTTC. The rearrangement joins TRBV6-6 to TRBJ2-5; TRBD1 matches at 7 bases. CDR1 and CDR2 from the germline V gene are MNHNY and SVGAGI (reference sequence). V dropped 0 bases and J dropped 2; count of bases not matched to a gene: 3. There are 15 residues in the CDR3.

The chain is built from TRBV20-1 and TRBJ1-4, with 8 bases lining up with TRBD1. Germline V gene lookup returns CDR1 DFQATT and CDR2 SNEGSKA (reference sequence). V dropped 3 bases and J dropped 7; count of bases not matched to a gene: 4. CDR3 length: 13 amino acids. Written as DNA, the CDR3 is TGCAGTGCTAGTCAGGGGGCTGGTGAAAAACTGTTTTTT. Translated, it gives CSASQGAGEKLFF.

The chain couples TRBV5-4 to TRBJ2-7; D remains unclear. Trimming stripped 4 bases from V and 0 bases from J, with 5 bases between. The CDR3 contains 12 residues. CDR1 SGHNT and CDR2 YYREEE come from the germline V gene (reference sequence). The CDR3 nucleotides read TGTGCCAGCAGCCGGGTCTCCTACGAGCAGTACTTC. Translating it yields CASSRVSYEQYF.